Following are 26 T cell receptor beta chains from one sample sequenced in a study of PD-L1 blockade in urothelial cancer. This table comes from immunoSEQ multiplex PCR, and its TCRdb copy is limited to in-frame clones, with some not included. The table lists 48,000 or so clones, roughly 86% of them singletons, with roughly a tenth in the top ten. Time point reported: peripheral blood 6 weeks after treatment start. The source material was PBMCs, sampled around atezolizumab (anti-PD-L1) treatment. The receptors come from a man in his fifties or sixties with urothelial cancer.

CDR3 bases: TGTGCCAGCAGCTTAAATCCCACGGCCGGGGGCGAGCAGTACTTC. As protein: CASSLNPTAGGEQYF. The J gene is TRBJ2-7, the V gene TRBV7-2, with D possibly being TRBD2 (6 bases). Trimming stripped 2 bases from V and 6 bases from J, with 17 bases between. This CDR3 contains 15 residues. Germline V gene data show CDR1 as SGHTA and CDR2 as FQGNSA. Looking up the rest from reference TRBV7-2 and TRBJ2-7 gives the full variable domain: GAGVSQSPSNKVTEKGKDVELRCDPISGHTALYWYRQSLGQGLEFLIYFQGNSAPDKSGLPSDRFSAERTGGSVSTLTIQRTQQEDSAVYLCASSLNPTAGGEQYFGPGTRLTVT.

V usage is TRBV4-2 and J usage is TRBJ1-6; D gene unclear. Germline lookup yields CDR1 LGHNA and CDR2 YNFKEQ. Trimming removed 3 bases at V and 0 bases at J, with 12 bases between. The CDR3 consists of 17 residues. CDR3 bases: TGTGCCAGCAGCCAGGTTGAGGGCAGCTCCTATAATTCACCCCTCCACTTT. Protein: CASSQVEGSSYNSPLHF.

This sequence joins TRBV19 and TRBJ1-1; D is perhaps TRBD1 (6 bases). This CDR3 is built from 14 residues. CDR1 is LNHDA, CDR2 SQIVND, per germline (reference sequence). V shed 6 bases and J shed 3 bases, with 14 bases lying between them. The DNA for the CDR3 is TGTGCCAGTAGGGGAGGGGGGCTGGACACTGAAGCTTTCTTT. Translated, it gives CASRGGGLDTEAFF.

The V gene is TRBV6-1, the J gene TRBJ2-1; possibly TRBD2 for D (6 bases). The CDR3 contains 13 residues. V was trimmed by 6 bases and J by 8 bases, leaving 14 bases between them. Per the germline V gene, CDR1 is MNHNS and CDR2 is SASEGT. The CDR3 spells CASRVGGLDEQFF. In DNA form, the CDR3 reads TGTGCCAGCAGAGTAGGAGGGTTGGATGAGCAGTTCTTC.

This sequence joins TRBV19 and TRBJ2-1; D is possibly TRBD1 (6 bases). This CDR3 has 13 residues. CDR1 and CDR2 from the germline V gene are LNHDA and SQIVND (reference sequence). V shed 4 bases and J shed 6 bases, with 10 bases lying between them. Here the CDR3 DNA reads TGTGCCAGTAGTACCGGACAGATCAATGAGCAGTTCTTC. Its translation is CASSTGQINEQFF.

The chain employs TRBV2 and TRBJ1-3; 7 nucleotides align to TRBD1. The CDR3 spans 15 residues. Germline V gives CDR1 SNHLY, CDR2 FYNNEI. Losses at the gene ends were 9 bases for V and 4 bases for J; bases not matched to a gene: 12. CDR3 amino acids: CARIARDSRGNTIYF. Here the CDR3 DNA reads TGTGCCAGGATCGCACGGGACAGTCGAGGAAACACCATATATTTT.

This clone appeared a few times. This sequence joins TRBV7-8 and TRBJ1-1, with unresolved D. This CDR3 has 14 amino acids. Germline V gives CDR1 SGHVS, CDR2 FQNEAQ. The V and J ends lost 0 bases and 1 base respectively, with 6 bases between them. The CDR3 bases are TGTGCCAGCAGCTTAGCGTACAGGAACACTGAAGCTTTCTTT. It specifies CASSLAYRNTEAFF. The whole variable domain, filled in from reference TRBV7-8 and TRBJ1-1, reads GAGVSQSPRYKVAKRGQDVALRCDPISGHVSLFWYQQALGQGPEFLTYFQNEAQLDKSGLPSDRFFAERPEGSVSTLKIQRTQQEDSAVYLCASSLAYRNTEAFFGQGTRLTVV.

The chain has TRBV29-1 and TRBJ1-2, with 8 bases lining up with TRBD1. The CDR3 contains 16 residues. Trimming removed 5 bases from V and 2 bases from J; junction bases left unmatched: 13. From germline, CDR1 is SQVTM and CDR2 ANQGSEA. CDR3 in DNA: TGCAGCGTTCCTCCTCCTAACAGGGGGTTAAACTATGGCTACACCTTC. Translated, it gives CSVPPPNRGLNYGYTF. Together with reference TRBV29-1 and TRBJ1-2, the CDR3 gives the full variable domain: SAVISQKPSRDICQRGTSLTIQCQVDSQVTMMFWYRQQPGQSLTLIATANQGSEATYESGFVIDKFPISRPNLTFSTLTVSNMSPEDSSIYLCSVPPPNRGLNYGYTFGSGTRLTVV.

The V and J genes are TRBV13 and TRBJ2-7; D perhaps matches TRBD1 (6 bases). The V end lost 4 bases, the J end lost 2 bases, and 9 bases lay between the germline ends. Germline V lookup: CDR1 PRHDT, CDR2 FYEKMQ (reference sequence). CDR3 size: 13 residues. The chain's CDR3 is CASSSDRAYEQYF. The CDR3 DNA reads TGTGCCAGCAGCTCGGACAGAGCCTACGAGCAGTACTTC.

This chain links TRBV27 with TRBJ2-2, with 10 bases aligning to TRBD1. The CDR3 is made up of 20 amino acids. Germline trimming cut 3 bases from V and 6 bases from J; bases unmatched to any gene: 19. The germline V gene has CDR1 MNHEY and CDR2 SMNVEV (reference sequence). Here the CDR3 DNA reads TGTGCCAGCAGTTTCTATTCTACTGGACAGGGGGTATCTTTGGCCGGGGAGCTGTTTTTT. It encodes CASSFYSTGQGVSLAGELFF.

This clone was picked up one time. This chain connects TRBV18 to TRBJ1-2; 7 positions match TRBD1. Germline trimming cut 6 bases from V and 3 bases from J; bases unmatched to any gene: 4. The CDR3 length is 13 residues. In germline, CDR1 is KGHSH, CDR2 LQKENI. The CDR3 spells CASSSGQYYGYTF. The DNA of the CDR3 is TGTGCCAGCTCGTCGGGACAGTACTATGGCTACACCTTC.

The V gene is TRBV9, the J gene TRBJ2-3, with D perhaps matching TRBD2 (6 bases). Looked up from germline, CDR1 is SGDLS and CDR2 is YYNGEE. The CDR3 contains 12 residues. Trimming took off 7 bases at V and 6 bases at J, with 12 bases between the two ends. This chain's CDR3 is CASSGLGDTQYF. CDR3 bases: TGTGCCAGCTCGGGACTCGGGGATACGCAGTATTTT.

V is TRBV6-5 and J is TRBJ2-5, with D tentatively TRBD2 (6 bases). Trimming took off 2 bases at V and 3 bases at J, with 16 bases between the two ends. The CDR3 covers 16 residues. Per germline, CDR1 MNHEY and CDR2 SVGAGI. As DNA, the CDR3 is TGTGCCAGCAGTTACGCCCCCTCCGGGGAGGAAGAGACCCAGTACTTC. This gives the protein CASSYAPSGEEETQYF.

V gene TRBV6-1 combines with J gene TRBJ1-5; 9 bases align to TRBD1. The CDR3 extends over 14 amino acids. Germline CDR1 MNHNS, CDR2 SASEGT. J lost 7 bases, V lost 7 bases, and 8 bases had no gene match. In nucleotides, the CDR3 is TGTGCCAGCACCTCCGACACAGGGGGCCAGCCCCAGCATTTT. It translates to CASTSDTGGQPQHF.

The chain is built from TRBV5-1 and TRBJ1-4, with no clear D. This CDR3 has 15 amino acids. Germline CDR1 and CDR2: SGHRS and YFSETQ. V was shortened by 2 bases and J by 2 bases, with 10 bases between the two germline ends. This CDR3 is CASSFSAQTNEKLFF. The CDR3 nucleotides read TGCGCCAGCAGCTTTTCCGCACAGACTAATGAAAAACTGTTTTTT.

This sequence joins TRBV9 and TRBJ2-3; 11 positions match TRBD2. J gave up 1 base and V 4 bases, and 2 bases lay outside the gene matches. The CDR3 totals 15 residues. Germline V gene lookup returns CDR1 SGDLS and CDR2 YYNGEE. This chain's CDR3 is CASSTSGGRTDTQYF. The DNA of the CDR3 is TGTGCCAGCAGCACTAGCGGGGGACGCACAGATACGCAGTATTTT.

The V call is TRBV27, the J call TRBJ2-1, with 9 bases fitting TRBD1. CDR1 is MNHEY and CDR2 is SMNVEV in the germline V gene (reference sequence). CDR3 size: 17 residues. V shed 6 bases and J 6 bases; nucleotides not matched to a gene: 15. The CDR3 reads CASRSYWDREEFNEQFF. CDR3 bases: TGTGCCAGCAGATCTTACTGGGACAGGGAGGAATTCAATGAGCAGTTCTTC.

The chain is built from TRBV5-4 and TRBJ2-2, with TRBD2 matching over 11 bases. The ends lost 0 bases at V and 3 bases at J; junction bases unmatched: 7. Looked up from germline, CDR1 is SGHNT and CDR2 is YYREEE (reference sequence). CDR3 length equals 18 residues. CDR3 nucleotide sequence: TGTGCCAGCAGCTTGGTTTCTAGCGGGGGGCGGTACACCGGGGAGCTGTTTTTT. The encoded protein is CASSLVSSGGRYTGELFF.

The chain combines TRBV11-3 with TRBJ1-2; D gene ambiguous. Per germline, CDR1 SGHNT and CDR2 YENEEA. There are 16 residues in the CDR3. V gave up 0 bases and J gave up 2 bases, with 13 bases separating them. The CDR3 here is CASSLDPAYSNYGYTF. CDR3 in DNA: TGTGCCAGCAGCTTAGATCCGGCGTACAGCAACTATGGCTACACCTTC.

A few counts support this clone. The chain recombines TRBV28 with TRBJ1-5; 10 bases fit TRBD1. Germline V gives CDR1 MDHEN, CDR2 SYDVKM. The CDR3 is 19 residues long. After removal of 4 bases from V and 0 bases from J, the junction contained 12 bases not matched to a gene. The DNA for the CDR3 is TGTGCCAGCAGTTACACCCGGGACAGGGGTATGGATAGCAATCAGCCCCAGCATTTT. It encodes CASSYTRDRGMDSNQPQHF.

The chain joins TRBV19 to TRBJ1-5, with no clear D. The CDR3 runs 14 residues. Trimming pared 9 bases from V and 0 bases from J, leaving 12 bases between. The germline CDR1 and CDR2 sequences are LNHDA and SQIVND (reference sequence). In DNA, the CDR3 is TGTGCCAGCGGTGGTGGTTATAGCAATCAGCCCCAGCATTTT. This codes for CASGGGYSNQPQHF. The full variable domain, in which reference TRBV19 and TRBJ1-5 provide the parts outside the CDR3, is DGGITQSPKYLFRKEGQNVTLSCEQNLNHDAMYWYRQDPGQGLRLIYYSQIVNDFQKGDIAEGYSVSREKKESFPLTVTSAQKNPTAFYLCASGGGYSNQPQHFGDGTRLSIL.

The chain employs TRBV5-1 and TRBJ2-1; 8 nucleotides agree with TRBD1. Trimming took 0 bases from V and 9 from J; bases not matched to a gene: 5. The CDR3 covers 14 residues. Germline lookup yields CDR1 SGHRS and CDR2 YFSETQ. The DNA of the CDR3 is TGCGCCAGCAGCTTGGGGGTACAGGGGGGTGAGCAGTTCTTC. Its protein product is CASSLGVQGGEQFF.

The rearrangement joins TRBV30 to TRBJ2-7; 7 nucleotides align to TRBD1. Germline-derived CDR1 and CDR2 are GTSNPN and SVGIG (reference sequence). The CDR3 covers 15 residues. Trimming took 2 bases from V and 2 from J; bases not matched to a gene: 9. As DNA, the CDR3 is TGTGCCTGGAGTCCTTATACGACAGGGACCTACGAGCAGTACTTC. Translated, it gives CAWSPYTTGTYEQYF.

The chain employs TRBV30 and TRBJ2-2; TRBD2 matches at 7 bases. V trimming: 5 bases; J trimming: 3 bases; junction bases outside the gene matches: 6. Per germline, CDR1 GTSNPN and CDR2 SVGIG (reference sequence). The CDR3 sequence is 14 residues long. The CDR3 spells CAWSGGMDTGELFF. Here the CDR3 DNA reads TGTGCCTGGTCCGGGGGGATGGACACCGGGGAGCTGTTTTTT.

V and J are TRBV19 and TRBJ2-7, with TRBD2 as a possible D gene (5 bases). The CDR3 covers 13 residues. CDR1 is LNHDA and CDR2 is SQIVND in the germline V gene (reference sequence). The V gene lost 5 bases and the J gene lost 6 bases, with 14 bases spanning the gap. This CDR3 is CASSSHGLGEQYF. The CDR3 nucleotides read TGTGCCAGTAGTTCCCATGGACTGGGCGAGCAGTACTTC.

This clone has a single count. V usage is TRBV6-5 and J usage is TRBJ1-1; 7 bases match TRBD1. The V gene end was trimmed by 4 bases and the J gene end by 0 bases; junction bases not matched to a gene: 5. Germline V lookup: CDR1 MNHEY, CDR2 SVGAGI. The CDR3 extends over 15 amino acids. The CDR3 protein is CASSSPGGMNTEAFF. The CDR3 DNA follows: TGTGCCAGCAGTTCCCCAGGGGGTATGAACACTGAAGCTTTCTTT.